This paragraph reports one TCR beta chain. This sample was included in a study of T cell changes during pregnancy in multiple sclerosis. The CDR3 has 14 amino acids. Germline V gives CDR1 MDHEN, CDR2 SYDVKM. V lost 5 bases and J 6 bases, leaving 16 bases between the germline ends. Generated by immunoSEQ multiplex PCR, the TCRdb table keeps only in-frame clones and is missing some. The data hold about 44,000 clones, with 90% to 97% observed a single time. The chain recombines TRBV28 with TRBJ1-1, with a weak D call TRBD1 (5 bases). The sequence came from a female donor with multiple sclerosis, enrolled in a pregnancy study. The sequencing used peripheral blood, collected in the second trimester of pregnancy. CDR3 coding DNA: TGTGCCAGCAGTCCGTGGGGGGTGTACCCTGAAGCTTTCTTT. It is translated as CASSPWGVYPEAFF. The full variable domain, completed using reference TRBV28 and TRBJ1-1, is DVKVTQSSRYLVKRTGEKVFLECVQDMDHENMFWYRQDPGLGLRLIYFSYDVKMKEKGDIPEGYSVSREKKERFSLILESASTNQTSMYLCASSPWGVYPEAFFGQGTRLTVV.